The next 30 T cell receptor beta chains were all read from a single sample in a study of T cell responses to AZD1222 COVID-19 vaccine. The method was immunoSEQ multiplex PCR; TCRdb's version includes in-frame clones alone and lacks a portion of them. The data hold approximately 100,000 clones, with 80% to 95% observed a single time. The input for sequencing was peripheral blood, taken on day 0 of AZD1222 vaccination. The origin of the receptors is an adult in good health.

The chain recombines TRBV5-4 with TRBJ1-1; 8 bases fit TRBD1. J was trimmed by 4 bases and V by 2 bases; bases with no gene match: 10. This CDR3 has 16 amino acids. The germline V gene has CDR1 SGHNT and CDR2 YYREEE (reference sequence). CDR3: CASSLTGTGKFTEAFF. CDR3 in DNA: TGTGCCAGCAGCTTAACCGGGACAGGAAAATTCACTGAAGCTTTCTTT.

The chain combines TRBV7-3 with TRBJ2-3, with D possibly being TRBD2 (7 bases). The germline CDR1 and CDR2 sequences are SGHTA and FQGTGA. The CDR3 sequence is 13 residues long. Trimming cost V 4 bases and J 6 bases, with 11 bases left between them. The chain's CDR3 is CASSWGGRDTQYF. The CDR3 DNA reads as TGTGCCAGCAGCTGGGGGGGCCGCGATACGCAGTATTTT.

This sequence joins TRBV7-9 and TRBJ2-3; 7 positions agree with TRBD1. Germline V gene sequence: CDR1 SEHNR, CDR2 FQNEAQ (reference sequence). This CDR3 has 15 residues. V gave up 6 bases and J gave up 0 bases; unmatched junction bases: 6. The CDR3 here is CASSSGQASTDTQYF. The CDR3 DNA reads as TGTGCCAGCAGTTCCGGACAGGCTAGCACAGATACGCAGTATTTT.

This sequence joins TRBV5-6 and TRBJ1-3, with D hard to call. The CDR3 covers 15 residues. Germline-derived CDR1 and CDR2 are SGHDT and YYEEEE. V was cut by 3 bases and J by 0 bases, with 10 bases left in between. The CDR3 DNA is TGTGCCAGCAGCTCCAACATGAACTCTGGAAACACCATATATTTT. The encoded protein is CASSSNMNSGNTIYF.

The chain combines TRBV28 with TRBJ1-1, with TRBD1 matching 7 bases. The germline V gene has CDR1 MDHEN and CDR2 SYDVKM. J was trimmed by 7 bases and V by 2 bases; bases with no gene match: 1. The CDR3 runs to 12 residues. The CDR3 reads CASSLRQGEAFF. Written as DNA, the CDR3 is TGTGCCAGCAGTTTACGACAGGGTGAAGCTTTCTTT.

CDR3 loop: CASRQSGGNEKLFF. The DNA of the CDR3 is TGTGCCAGCAGGCAATCAGGGGGAAACGAAAAACTGTTTTTT. The V gene is TRBV4-2, the J gene TRBJ1-4, with 7 bases lining up with TRBD1. Germline CDR1 reads LGHNA; CDR2 reads YNFKEQ. V lost 6 bases, J lost 8 bases, and 9 bases stayed unmatched. The CDR3 consists of 14 residues.

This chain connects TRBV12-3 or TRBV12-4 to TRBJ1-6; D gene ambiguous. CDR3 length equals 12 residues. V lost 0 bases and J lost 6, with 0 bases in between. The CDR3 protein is CASSLANSPLHF. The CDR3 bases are TGTGCCAGCAGTTTAGCTAATTCACCCCTCCACTTT.

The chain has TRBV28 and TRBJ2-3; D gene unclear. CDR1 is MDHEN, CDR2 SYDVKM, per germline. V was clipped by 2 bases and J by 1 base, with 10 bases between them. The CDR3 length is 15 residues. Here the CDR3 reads CASSLAQGGTDTQYF. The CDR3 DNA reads TGTGCCAGCAGTTTAGCGCAAGGAGGCACAGATACGCAGTATTTT.

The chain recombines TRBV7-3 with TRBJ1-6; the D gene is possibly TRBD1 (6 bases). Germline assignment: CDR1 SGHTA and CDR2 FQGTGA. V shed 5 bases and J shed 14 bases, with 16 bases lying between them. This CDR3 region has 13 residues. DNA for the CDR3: TGTGCCAGCAGCCTCAACAGGGACGGGTCCCTCCACTTT. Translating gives CASSLNRDGSLHF. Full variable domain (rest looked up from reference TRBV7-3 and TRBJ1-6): GAGVSQTPSNKVTEKGKYVELRCDPISGHTALYWYRQSLGQGPEFLIYFQGTGAADDSGLPNDRFFAVRPEGSVSTLKIQRTERGDSAVYLCASSLNRDGSLHFGNGTRLTVT.

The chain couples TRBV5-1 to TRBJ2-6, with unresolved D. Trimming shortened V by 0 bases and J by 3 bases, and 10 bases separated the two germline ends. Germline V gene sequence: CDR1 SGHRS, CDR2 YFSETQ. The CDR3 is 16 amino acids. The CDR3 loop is CASSLGTGYGANVLTF. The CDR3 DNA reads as TGCGCCAGCAGCTTGGGGACGGGTTATGGGGCCAACGTCCTGACTTTC. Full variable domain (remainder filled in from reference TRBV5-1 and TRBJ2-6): KAGVTQTPRYLIKTRGQQVTLSCSPISGHRSVSWYQQTPGQGLQFLFEYFSETQRNKGNFPGRFSGRQFSNSRSEMNVSTLELGDSALYLCASSLGTGYGANVLTFGAGSRLTVL.

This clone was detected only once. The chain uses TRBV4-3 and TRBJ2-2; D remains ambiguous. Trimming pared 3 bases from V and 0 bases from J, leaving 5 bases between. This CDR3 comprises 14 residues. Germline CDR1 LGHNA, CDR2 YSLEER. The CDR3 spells CASSHGTNTGELFF. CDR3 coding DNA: TGCGCCAGCAGCCACGGAACGAACACCGGGGAGCTGTTTTTT.

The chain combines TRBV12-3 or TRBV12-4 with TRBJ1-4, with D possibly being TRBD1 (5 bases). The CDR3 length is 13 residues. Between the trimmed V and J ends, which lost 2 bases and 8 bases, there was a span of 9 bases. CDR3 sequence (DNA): TGTGCCAGCAGTTTAAGGGGAGGGGAAAAACTGTTTTTT. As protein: CASSLRGGEKLFF.

CDR3 amino acids: CASSLTDRNTIYF. The CDR3 DNA reads TGTGCCAGCAGCTTAACCGACCGAAACACCATATATTTT. The chain employs TRBV7-2 and TRBJ1-3; D gene uncertain. CDR1 and CDR2 (germline): SGHTA, FQGNSA. Trimming cost V 2 bases and J 5 bases, with 7 bases left between them. CDR3 length: 13 residues.

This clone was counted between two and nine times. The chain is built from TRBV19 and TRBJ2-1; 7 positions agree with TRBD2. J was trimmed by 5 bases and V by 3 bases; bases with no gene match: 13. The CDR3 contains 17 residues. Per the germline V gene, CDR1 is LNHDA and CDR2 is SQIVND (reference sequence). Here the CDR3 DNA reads TGTGCCAGTAGTATGGGTTTCGCGGGAGCGGCTAACAATGAGCAGTTCTTC. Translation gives CASSMGFAGAANNEQFF.

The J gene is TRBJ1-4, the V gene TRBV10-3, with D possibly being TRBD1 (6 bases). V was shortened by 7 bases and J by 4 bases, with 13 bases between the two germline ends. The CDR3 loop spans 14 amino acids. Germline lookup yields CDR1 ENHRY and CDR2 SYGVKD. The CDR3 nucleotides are TGTGCCATCAAGGGGGGGCAGGATAATGAAAAACTGTTTTTT. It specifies CAIKGGQDNEKLFF.

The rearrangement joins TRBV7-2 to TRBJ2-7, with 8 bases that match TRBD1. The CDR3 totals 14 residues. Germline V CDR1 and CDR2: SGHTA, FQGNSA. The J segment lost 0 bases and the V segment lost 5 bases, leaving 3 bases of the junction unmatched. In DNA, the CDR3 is TGTGCCAGCAGCCCACAGGGGGTCTCCTACGAGCAGTACTTC. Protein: CASSPQGVSYEQYF.

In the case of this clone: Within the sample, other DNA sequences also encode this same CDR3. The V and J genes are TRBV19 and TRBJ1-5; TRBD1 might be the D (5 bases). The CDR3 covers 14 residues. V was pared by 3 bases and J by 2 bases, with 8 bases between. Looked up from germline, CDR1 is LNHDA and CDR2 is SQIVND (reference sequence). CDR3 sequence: CASSIRGGNQPQHF. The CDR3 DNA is TGTGCCAGTAGTATCCGGGGGGGCAATCAGCCCCAGCATTTT.

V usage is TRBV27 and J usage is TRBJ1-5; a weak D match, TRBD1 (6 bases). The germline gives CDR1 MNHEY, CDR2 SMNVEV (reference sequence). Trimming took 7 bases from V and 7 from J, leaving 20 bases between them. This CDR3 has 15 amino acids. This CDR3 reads CASKSPGEMGQPQHF. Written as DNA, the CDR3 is TGTGCCAGCAAGTCCCCAGGGGAAATGGGGCAGCCCCAGCATTTT.

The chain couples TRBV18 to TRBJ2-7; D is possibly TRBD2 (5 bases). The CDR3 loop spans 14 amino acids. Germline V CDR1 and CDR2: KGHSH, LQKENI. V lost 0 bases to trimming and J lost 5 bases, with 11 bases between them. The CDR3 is CASSPPGRGHEQYF. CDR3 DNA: TGTGCCAGCTCACCACCAGGTAGAGGGCACGAGCAGTACTTC.

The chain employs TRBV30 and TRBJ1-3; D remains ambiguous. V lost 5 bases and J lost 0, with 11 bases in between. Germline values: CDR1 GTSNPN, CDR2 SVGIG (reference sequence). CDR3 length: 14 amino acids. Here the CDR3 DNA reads TGTGCCTGGGCAACGGGTGGCTCTGGAAACACCATATATTTT. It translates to CAWATGGSGNTIYF.

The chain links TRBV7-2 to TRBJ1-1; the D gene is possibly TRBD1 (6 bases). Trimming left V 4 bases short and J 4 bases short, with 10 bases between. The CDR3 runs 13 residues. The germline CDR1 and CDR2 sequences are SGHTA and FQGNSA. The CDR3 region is CASSYTQGTEAFF. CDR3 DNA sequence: TGTGCCAGCAGCTATACACAGGGCACTGAAGCTTTCTTT.

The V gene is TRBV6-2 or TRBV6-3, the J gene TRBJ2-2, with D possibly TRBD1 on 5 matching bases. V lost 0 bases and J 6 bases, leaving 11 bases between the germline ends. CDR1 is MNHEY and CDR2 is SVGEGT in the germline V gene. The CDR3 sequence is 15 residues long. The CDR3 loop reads CASSYSSGPAGELFF. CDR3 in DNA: TGTGCCAGCAGTTACTCGTCAGGGCCGGCCGGGGAGCTGTTTTTT.

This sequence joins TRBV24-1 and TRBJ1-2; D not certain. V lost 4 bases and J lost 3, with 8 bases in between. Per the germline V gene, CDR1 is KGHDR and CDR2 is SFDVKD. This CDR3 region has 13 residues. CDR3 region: CATSEVGDYGYTF. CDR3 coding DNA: TGTGCCACCAGTGAAGTAGGAGACTATGGCTACACCTTC.

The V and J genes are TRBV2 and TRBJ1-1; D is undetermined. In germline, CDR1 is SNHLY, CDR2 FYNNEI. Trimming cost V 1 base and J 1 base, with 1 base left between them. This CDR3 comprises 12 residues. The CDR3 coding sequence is TGTGCCAGCAGTGAAGGGAACACTGAAGCTTTCTTT. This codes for CASSEGNTEAFF.

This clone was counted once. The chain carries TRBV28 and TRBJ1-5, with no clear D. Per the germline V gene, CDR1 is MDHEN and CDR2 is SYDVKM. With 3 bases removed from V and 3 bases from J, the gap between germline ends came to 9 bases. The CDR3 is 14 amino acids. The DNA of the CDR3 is TGTGCCAGCAGTTTGAGCGGGAACAATCAGCCCCAGCATTTT. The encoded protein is CASSLSGNNQPQHF.

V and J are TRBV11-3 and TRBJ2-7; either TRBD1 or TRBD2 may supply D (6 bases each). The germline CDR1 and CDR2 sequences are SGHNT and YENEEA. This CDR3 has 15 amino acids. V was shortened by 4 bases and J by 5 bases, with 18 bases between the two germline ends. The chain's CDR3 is CASSYLRDMRHEQYF. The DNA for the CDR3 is TGTGCCAGCAGCTACTTGCGGGACATGAGGCACGAGCAGTACTTC.

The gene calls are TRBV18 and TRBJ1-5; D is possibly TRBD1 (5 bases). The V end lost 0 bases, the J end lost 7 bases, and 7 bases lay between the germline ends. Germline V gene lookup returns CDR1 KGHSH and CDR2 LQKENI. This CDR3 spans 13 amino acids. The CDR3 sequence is CASSPPGTQPQHF. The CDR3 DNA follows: TGTGCCAGCTCACCACCGGGGACCCAGCCCCAGCATTTT.

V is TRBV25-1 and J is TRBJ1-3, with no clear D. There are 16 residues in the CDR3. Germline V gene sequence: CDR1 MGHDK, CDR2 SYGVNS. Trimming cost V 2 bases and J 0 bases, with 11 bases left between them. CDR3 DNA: TGTGCCAGCAGTGAAACGGGGTTCACCTCTGGAAACACCATATATTTT. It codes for CASSETGFTSGNTIYF.

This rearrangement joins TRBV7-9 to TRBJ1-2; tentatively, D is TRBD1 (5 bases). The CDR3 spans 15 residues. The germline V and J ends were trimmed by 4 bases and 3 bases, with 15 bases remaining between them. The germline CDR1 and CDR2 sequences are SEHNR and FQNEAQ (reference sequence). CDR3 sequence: CASSSRVGGDYGYTF. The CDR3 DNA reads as TGTGCCAGCAGCTCCCGTGTTGGGGGGGACTATGGCTACACCTTC.

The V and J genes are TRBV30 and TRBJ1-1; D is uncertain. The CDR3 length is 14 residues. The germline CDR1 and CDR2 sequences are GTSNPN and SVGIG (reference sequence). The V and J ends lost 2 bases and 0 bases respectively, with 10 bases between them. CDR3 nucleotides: TGTGCCTGGAGTAAGGGCATTTTGAACACTGAAGCTTTCTTT. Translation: CAWSKGILNTEAFF.